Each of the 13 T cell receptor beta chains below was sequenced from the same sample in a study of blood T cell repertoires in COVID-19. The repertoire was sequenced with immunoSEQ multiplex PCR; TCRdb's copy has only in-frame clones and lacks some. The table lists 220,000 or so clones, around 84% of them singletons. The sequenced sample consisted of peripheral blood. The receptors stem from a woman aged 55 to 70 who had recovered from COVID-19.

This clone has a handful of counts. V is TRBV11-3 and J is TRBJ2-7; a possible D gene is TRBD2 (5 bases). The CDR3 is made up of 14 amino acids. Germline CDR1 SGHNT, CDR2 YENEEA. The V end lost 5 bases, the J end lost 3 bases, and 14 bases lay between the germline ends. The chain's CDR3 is CASSLRAGSYEQYF. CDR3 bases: TGTGCCAGCAGCCTCCGGGCTGGGAGCTACGAGCAGTACTTC. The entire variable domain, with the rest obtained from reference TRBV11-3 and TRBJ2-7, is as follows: EAGVVQSPRYKIIEKKQPVAFWCNPISGHNTLYWYLQNLGQGPELLIRYENEEAVDDSQLPKDRFSAERLKGVDSTLKIQPAELGDSAVYLCASSLRAGSYEQYFGPGTRLTVT.

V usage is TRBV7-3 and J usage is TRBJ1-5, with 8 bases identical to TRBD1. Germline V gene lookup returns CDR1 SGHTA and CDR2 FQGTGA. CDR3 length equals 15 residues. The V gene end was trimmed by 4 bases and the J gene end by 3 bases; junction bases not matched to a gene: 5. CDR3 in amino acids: CASSSRQGLNQPQHF. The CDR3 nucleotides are TGTGCCAGCAGCTCAAGACAGGGGCTCAATCAGCCCCAGCATTTT. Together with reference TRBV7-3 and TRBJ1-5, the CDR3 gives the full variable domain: GAGVSQTPSNKVTEKGKYVELRCDPISGHTALYWYRQSLGQGPEFLIYFQGTGAADDSGLPNDRFFAVRPEGSVSTLKIQRTERGDSAVYLCASSSRQGLNQPQHFGDGTRLSIL.

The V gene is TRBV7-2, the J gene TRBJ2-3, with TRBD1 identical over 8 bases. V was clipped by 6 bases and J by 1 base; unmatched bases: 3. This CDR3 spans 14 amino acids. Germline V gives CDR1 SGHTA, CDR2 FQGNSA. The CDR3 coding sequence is TGTGCCAGCAGAACGGGACAGGGCACAGATACGCAGTATTTT. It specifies CASRTGQGTDTQYF.

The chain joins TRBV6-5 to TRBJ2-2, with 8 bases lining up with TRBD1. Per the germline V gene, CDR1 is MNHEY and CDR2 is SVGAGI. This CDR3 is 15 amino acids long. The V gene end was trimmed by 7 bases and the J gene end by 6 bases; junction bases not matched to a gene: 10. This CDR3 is CASKRDRGFAGELFF. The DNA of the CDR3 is TGTGCCAGCAAACGTGACAGGGGTTTTGCCGGGGAGCTGTTTTTT.

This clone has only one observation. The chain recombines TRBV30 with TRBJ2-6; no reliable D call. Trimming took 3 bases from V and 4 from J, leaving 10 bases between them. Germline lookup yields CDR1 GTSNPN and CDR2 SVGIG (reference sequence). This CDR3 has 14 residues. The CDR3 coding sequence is TGTGCCTGGAGAGCAGGTCCCGGGGCCAACGTCCTGACTTTC. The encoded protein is CAWRAGPGANVLTF.

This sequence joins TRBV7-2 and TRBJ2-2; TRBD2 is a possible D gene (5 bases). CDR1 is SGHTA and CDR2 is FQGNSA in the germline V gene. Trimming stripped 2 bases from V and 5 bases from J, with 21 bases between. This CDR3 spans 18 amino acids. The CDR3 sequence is CASSLHRAGTIWTGELFF. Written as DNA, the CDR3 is TGTGCCAGCAGCTTACATCGGGCGGGCACAATCTGGACCGGGGAGCTGTTTTTT.

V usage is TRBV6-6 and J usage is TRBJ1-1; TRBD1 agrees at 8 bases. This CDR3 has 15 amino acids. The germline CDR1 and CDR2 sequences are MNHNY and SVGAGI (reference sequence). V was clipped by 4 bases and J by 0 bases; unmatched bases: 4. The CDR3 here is CASSWGQELNTEAFF. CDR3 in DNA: TGTGCCAGCAGTTGGGGACAGGAATTGAACACTGAAGCTTTCTTT.

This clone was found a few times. CDR3 in DNA: TGCAGCGTGGAACGACAGGGGATGAACACTGAAGCTTTCTTT. Translated: CSVERQGMNTEAFF. V gene TRBV29-1 combines with J gene TRBJ1-1; the match to TRBD1 covers 8 bases. V shed 6 bases, J shed 0 bases, and the junction held 6 bases outside the gene matches. Germline V gives CDR1 SQVTM, CDR2 ANQGSEA. The CDR3 runs 14 residues.

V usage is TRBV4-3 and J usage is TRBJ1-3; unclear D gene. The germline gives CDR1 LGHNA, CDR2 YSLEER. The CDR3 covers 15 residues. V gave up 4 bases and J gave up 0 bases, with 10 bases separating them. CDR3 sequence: CASSLERNSGNTIYF. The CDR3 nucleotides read TGCGCCAGCAGCCTGGAGCGTAACTCTGGAAACACCATATATTTT.

For the CDR3, the DNA is TGCAGCGTTGAGAGGGGACAACTTGAGGGCTACACCTTC. Protein sequence: CSVERGQLEGYTF. The genes are TRBV29-1 and TRBJ1-2; maybe TRBD1 (6 bases). Trimming pared 3 bases from V and 8 bases from J, leaving 16 bases between. The germline gives CDR1 SQVTM, CDR2 ANQGSEA. This CDR3 is 13 amino acids long.

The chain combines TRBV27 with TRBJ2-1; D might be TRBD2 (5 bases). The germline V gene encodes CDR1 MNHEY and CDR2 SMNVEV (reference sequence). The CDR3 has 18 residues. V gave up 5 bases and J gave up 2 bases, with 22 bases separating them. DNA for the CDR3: TGTGCCAGCAGTCCGCCCCCCCAACTAGAGGCAACCTACAATGAGCAGTTCTTC. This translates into CASSPPPQLEATYNEQFF.

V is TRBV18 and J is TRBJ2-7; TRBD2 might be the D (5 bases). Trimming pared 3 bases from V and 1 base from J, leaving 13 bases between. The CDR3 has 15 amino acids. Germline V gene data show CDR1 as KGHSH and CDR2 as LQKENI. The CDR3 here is CASSPLGGGSYEQYF. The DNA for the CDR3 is TGTGCCAGCTCACCTCTCGGTGGCGGGTCCTACGAGCAGTACTTC.

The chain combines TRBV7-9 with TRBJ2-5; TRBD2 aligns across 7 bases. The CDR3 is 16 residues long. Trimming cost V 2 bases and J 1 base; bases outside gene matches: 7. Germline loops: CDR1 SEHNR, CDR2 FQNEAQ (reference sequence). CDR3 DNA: TGTGCCAGCAGCTTAAATATCGGGGGGTTCCAAGAGACCCAGTACTTC. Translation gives CASSLNIGGFQETQYF.